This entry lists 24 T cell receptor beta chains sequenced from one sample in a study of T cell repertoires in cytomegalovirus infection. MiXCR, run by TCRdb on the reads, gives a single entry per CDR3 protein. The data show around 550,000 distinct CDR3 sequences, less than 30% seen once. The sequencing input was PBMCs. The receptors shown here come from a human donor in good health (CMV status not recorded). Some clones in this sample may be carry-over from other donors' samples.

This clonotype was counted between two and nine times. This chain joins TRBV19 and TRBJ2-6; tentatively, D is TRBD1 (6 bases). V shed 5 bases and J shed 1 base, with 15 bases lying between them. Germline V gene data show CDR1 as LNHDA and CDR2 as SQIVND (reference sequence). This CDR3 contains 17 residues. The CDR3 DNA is TGTGCCAGTAGTTCCGGGACACGGCTTTCTGGGGCCAACGTCCTGACTTTC. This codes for CASSSGTRLSGANVLTF.

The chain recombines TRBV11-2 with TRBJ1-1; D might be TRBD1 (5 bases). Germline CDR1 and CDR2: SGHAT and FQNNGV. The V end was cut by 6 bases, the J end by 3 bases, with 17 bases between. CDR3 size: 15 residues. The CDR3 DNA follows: TGTGCCAGCAGGAGAAATGGGGGGACCTACACTGAAGCTTTCTTT. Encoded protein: CASRRNGGTYTEAFF. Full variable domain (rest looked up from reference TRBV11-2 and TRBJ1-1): EAGVAQSPRYKIIEKRQSVAFWCNPISGHATLYWYQQILGQGPKLLIQFQNNGVVDDSQLPKDRFSAERLKGVDSTLKIQPAKLEDSAVYLCASRRNGGTYTEAFFGQGTRLTVV.

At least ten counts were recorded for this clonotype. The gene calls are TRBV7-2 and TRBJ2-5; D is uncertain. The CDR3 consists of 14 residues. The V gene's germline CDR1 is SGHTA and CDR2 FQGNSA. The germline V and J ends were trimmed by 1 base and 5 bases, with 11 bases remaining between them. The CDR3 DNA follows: TGTGCCAGCAGCTTAGGGCTAGTTGTTGAGACCCAGTACTTC. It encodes CASSLGLVVETQYF.

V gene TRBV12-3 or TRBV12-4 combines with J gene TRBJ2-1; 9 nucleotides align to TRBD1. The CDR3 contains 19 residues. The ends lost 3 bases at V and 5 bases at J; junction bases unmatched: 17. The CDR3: CASSFYETGGAKRHNEQFF. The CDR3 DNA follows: TGTGCCAGCAGTTTTTACGAGACAGGGGGGGCAAAGAGGCACAATGAGCAGTTCTTC.

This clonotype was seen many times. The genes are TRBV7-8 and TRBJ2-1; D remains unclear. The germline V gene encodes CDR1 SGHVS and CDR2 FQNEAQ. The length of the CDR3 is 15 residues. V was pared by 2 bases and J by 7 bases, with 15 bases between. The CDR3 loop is CASSLPRTRFNEQFF. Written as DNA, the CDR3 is TGTGCCAGCAGCTTACCGCGCACGAGGTTTAATGAGCAGTTCTTC.

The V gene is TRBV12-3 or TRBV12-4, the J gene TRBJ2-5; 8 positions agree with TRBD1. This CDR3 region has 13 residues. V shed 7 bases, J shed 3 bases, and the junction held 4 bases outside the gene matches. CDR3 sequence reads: CASKLTGEETQYF. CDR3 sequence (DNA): TGTGCCAGCAAACTGACAGGGGAAGAGACCCAGTACTTC.

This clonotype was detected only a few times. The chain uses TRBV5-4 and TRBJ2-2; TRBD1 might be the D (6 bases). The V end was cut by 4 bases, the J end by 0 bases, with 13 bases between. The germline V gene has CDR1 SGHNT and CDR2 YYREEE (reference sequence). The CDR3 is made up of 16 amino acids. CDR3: CASSMGAGSNTGELFF. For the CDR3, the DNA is TGTGCCAGCAGCATGGGGGCAGGGTCGAACACCGGGGAGCTGTTTTTT.

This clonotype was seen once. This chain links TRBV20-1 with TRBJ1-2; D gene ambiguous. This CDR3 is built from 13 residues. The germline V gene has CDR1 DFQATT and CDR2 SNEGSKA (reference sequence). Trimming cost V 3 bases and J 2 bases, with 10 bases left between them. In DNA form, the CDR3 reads TGCAGTGCTAGTGAGGCCGTAAACTATGGCTACACCTTC. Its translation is CSASEAVNYGYTF.

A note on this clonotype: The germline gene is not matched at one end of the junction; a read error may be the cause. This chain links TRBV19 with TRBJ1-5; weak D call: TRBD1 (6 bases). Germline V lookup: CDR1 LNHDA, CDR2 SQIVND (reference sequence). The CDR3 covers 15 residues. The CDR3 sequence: CASIWGLHFNQPQQF. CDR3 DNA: TGTGCCAGTATTTGGGGGCTACATTTTAATCAGCCCCAGCAATTT.

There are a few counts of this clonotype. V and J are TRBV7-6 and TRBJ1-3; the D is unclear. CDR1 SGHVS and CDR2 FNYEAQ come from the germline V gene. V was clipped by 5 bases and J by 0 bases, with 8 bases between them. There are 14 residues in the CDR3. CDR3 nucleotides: TGTGCCAGCAGCCCTAGCGGCTCTGGAAACACCATATATTTT. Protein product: CASSPSGSGNTIYF.

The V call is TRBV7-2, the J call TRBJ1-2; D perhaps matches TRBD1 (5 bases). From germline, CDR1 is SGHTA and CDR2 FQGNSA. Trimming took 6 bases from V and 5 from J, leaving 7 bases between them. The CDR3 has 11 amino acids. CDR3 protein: CASRPGYGYTF. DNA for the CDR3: TGTGCCAGCAGACCAGGGTATGGCTACACCTTC. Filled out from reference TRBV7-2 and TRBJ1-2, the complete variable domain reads GAGVSQSPSNKVTEKGKDVELRCDPISGHTALYWYRQSLGQGLEFLIYFQGNSAPDKSGLPSDRFSAERTGGSVSTLTIQRTQQEDSAVYLCASRPGYGYTFGSGTRLTVV.

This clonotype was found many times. The CDR3 sequence: CASLSQGRSPLHF. The CDR3, as DNA: TGTGCCAGCCTATCACAGGGCCGATCACCCCTCCACTTT. The V gene is TRBV7-2, the J gene TRBJ1-6; weak D call: TRBD1 (6 bases). Germline CDR1 and CDR2: SGHTA and FQGNSA. The CDR3 has 13 residues. V was clipped by 8 bases and J by 10 bases, with 15 bases between them.

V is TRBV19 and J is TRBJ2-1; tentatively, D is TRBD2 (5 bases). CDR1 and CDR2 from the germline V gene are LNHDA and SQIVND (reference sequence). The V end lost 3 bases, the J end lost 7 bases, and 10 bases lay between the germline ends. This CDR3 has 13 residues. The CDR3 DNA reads TGTGCCAGTAGTATCCTAGCCTTGAATGAGCAGTTCTTC. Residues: CASSILALNEQFF.

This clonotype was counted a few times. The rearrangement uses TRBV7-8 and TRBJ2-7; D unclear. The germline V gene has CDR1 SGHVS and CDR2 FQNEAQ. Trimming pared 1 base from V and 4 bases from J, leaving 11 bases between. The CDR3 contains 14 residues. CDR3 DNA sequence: TGTGCCAGCAGCTTAGGGCGGAAGAATTACGAGCAGTACGTC. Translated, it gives CASSLGRKNYEQYV.

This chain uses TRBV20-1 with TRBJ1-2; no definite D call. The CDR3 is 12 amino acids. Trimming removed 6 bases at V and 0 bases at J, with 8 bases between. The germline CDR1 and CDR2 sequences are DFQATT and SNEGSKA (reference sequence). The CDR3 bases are TGCAGTGCCCCCGGAGCTAACTATGGCTACACCTTC. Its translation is CSAPGANYGYTF.

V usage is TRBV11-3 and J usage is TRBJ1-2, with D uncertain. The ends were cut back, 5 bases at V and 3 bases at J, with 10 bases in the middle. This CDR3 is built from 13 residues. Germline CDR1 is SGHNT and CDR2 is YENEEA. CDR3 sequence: CASSPVGDYGYTF. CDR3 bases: TGTGCCAGCAGCCCGGTCGGGGACTATGGCTACACCTTC.

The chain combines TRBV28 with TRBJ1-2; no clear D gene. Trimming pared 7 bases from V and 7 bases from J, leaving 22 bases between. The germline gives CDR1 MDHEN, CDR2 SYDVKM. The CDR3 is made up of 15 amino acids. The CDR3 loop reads CASNLEWGSRSGYTF. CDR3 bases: TGTGCCAGCAACCTAGAGTGGGGTTCTCGTTCTGGCTACACCTTC.

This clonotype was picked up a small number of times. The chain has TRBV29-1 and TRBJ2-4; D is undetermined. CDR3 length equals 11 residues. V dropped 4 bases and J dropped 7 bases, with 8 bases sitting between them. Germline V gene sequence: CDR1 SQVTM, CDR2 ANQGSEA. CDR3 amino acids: CSVVNLNIQYF. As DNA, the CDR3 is TGCAGCGTTGTCAACTTGAACATTCAGTACTTC.

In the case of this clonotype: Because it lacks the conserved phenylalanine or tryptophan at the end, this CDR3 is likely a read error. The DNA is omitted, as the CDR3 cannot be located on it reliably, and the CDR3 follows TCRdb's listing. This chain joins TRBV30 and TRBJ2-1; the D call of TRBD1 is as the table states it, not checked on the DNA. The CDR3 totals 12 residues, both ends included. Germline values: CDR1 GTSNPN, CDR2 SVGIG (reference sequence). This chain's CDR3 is CAWSETGTASFI.

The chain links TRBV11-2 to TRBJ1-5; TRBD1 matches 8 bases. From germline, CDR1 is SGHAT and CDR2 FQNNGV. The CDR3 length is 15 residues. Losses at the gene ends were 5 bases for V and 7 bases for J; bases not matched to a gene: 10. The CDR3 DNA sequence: TGTGCCAGCAGCCCGGACAGGGCCAGCAGCCAGCCCCAGCATTTT. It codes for CASSPDRASSQPQHF.

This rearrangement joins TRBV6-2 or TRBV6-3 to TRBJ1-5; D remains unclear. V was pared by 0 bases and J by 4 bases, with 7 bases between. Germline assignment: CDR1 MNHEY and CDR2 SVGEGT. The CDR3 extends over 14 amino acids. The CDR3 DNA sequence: TGTGCCAGCAGTTACTCGACCCCGAATCAGCCCCAGCATTTT. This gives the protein CASSYSTPNQPQHF.

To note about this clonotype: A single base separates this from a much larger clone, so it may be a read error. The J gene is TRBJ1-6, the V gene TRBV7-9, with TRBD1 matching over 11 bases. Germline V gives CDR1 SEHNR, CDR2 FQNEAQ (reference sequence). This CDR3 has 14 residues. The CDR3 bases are TGTGCCGGCAGCTTGGGGACAGGGGGTTCACCCCTCCACTTT. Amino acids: CAGSLGTGGSPLHF.

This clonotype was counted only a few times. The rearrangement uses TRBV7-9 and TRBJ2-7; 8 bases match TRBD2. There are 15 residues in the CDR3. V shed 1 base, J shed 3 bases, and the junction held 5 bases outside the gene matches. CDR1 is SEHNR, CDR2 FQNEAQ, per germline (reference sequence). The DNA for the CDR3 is TGTGCCAGCAGCTTAGGACGGGGACTAGGCTACGAGCAGTACGTC. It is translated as CASSLGRGLGYEQYV.

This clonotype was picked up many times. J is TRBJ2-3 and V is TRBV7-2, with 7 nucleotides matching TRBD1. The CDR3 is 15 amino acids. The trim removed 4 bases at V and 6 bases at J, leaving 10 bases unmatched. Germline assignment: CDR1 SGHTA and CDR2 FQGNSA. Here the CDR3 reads CASSSGGRSWDTQYF. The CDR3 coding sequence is TGTGCCAGCAGCTCAGGGGGACGATCATGGGATACGCAGTATTTT.